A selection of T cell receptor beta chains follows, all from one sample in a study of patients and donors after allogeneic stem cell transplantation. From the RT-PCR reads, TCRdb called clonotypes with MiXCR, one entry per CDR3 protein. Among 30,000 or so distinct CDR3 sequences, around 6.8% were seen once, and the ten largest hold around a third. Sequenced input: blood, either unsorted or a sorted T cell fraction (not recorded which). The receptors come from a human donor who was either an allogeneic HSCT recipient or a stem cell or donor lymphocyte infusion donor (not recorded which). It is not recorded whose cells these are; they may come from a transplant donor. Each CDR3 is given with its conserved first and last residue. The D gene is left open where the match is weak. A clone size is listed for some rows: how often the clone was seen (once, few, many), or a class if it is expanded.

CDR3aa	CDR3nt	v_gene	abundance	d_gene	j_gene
CASSPDGSSYNEQFF	TGCGCCAGCAGCCCGGACGGGAGCTCCTACAATGAGCAGTTCTTC	TRBV4-3	few	.	TRBJ2-1
CASSYSSRDRYSNQPQHF	TGTGCCAGCAGTTACTCTTCGCGAGACAGATATAGCAATCAGCCCCAGCATTTT	TRBV6-6	medium-sized	.	TRBJ1-5
CASSLWDALNTEAFF	TGTGCCAGCAGCTTATGGGATGCCTTGAACACTGAAGCTTTCTTT	TRBV11-2	many	.	TRBJ1-1
CASSATSFQETQYF	TGTGCCAGCAGTGCGACTAGTTTCCAGGAGACCCAGTACTTC	TRBV12-3/TRBV12-4	many	.	TRBJ2-5
CASSQDGGGNQPQHF	TGCGCCAGCAGCCAAGATGGCGGAGGGAATCAGCCCCAGCATTTT	TRBV4-3	medium-sized	.	TRBJ1-5
CSVKAGLTSYNEQFF	TGCAGCGTTAAGGCGGGACTCACCTCCTACAATGAGCAGTTCTTC	TRBV29-1	.	.	TRBJ2-1
CASYYRGQGTEAFF	TGTGCCAGCTACTACAGGGGGCAAGGCACTGAAGCTTTCTTT	TRBV6-6	many	TRBD1	TRBJ1-1
CASSLSSTGQGFYGYTF	TGCGCCAGCAGCTTAAGTAGCACGGGACAGGGGTTCTATGGCTACACCTTC	TRBV5-1	many	TRBD1	TRBJ1-2
CASSLNPGGLGGYTF	TGTGCCAGCAGTTTAAATCCAGGGGGGCTCGGTGGCTACACCTTC	TRBV28	many	TRBD1	TRBJ1-2
CASSLRWGRNEKLFF	TGTGCCAGCAGCCTTAGATGGGGGAGGAATGAAAAACTGTTTTTT	TRBV7-2	many	.	TRBJ1-4
CASSSLAGSTDTQYF	TGTGCCAGCAGCTCATTAGCGGGGAGCACAGATACGCAGTATTTT	TRBV7-9	few	TRBD2	TRBJ2-3
CASSLSDRANTGELFF	TGTGCCAGCAGCTTATCGGACAGGGCGAACACCGGGGAGCTGTTTTTT	TRBV11-2	many	TRBD1	TRBJ2-2